This T cell receptor beta chain is drawn from a study of shared clonotypes between healthy human individuals. For the study at large: Every donor yielded three CD4 naive, three CD4 memory, two CD8 naive and one CD8 memory plate.

The CDR3 loop spans 14 amino acids. Trimming removed 6 bases at V and 4 bases at J, with 13 bases between. The germline V gene has CDR1 MNHEY and CDR2 SMNVEV (reference sequence). Study-level findings and limits: Between a handful of donors, naive CD4 clonotypes were shared at a level of about 5%. The sole specimen, blood, was sampled, and tissue repertoires likely differ.

About this clone itself: Its antigen remains unknown.

Sequenced by immunoSEQ multiplex PCR; TCRdb stores in-frame clones only, minus some. The data hold about 1,500,000 clones, with 96% observed a single time. Researchers partitioned CD4+ cells into CD45RA+ naive and CD45RA-negative memory subsets. The sample was naive CD4+ T cells sorted from blood. The subset: CD45RA+ positively selected. The clonotype originates from a man between 25 and 39 years old in good health. The chain couples TRBV27 to TRBJ2-1; D not certain. CDR3 loop: CASSPLGNYNEQFF. The DNA of the CDR3 is TGTGCCAGCAGCCCCTTAGGTAATTACAATGAGCAGTTCTTC.